This T cell receptor (beta chain) is from a study of blood T cell repertoires in COVID-19. CDR3 length: 16 amino acids. The V and J ends lost 1 base and 1 base, in that order; junction bases with no gene match: 4. Germline loops: CDR1 SGHVS, CDR2 FQNEAQ. Clones were sequenced by immunoSEQ multiplex PCR, and TCRdb holds only the in-frame ones, with some missing. The sample lists 250,000 to 350,000 clones; 87% were seen once. The rearrangement joins TRBV7-8 to TRBJ1-3, with 7 bases that match TRBD1. This receptor was identified in a woman aged 45-59 years who had recovered from COVID-19. The material sequenced was peripheral blood. The CDR3 DNA follows: TGTGCCAGCAGCTTAGGCAGGGGGACTTCTGGAAACACCATATATTTT. It translates to CASSLGRGTSGNTIYF.